The rows below give T cell receptor beta chains drawn from one sample of a study of blood T cell repertoires in COVID-19. Produced via immunoSEQ multiplex PCR; TCRdb's table is partial and in-frame only. The sample holds approximately 170,000 clones, roughly 90% seen once. Specimen: peripheral blood. The source is a woman aged 55-70 years with COVID-19, enrolled during active disease. The CDR3 runs from the conserved cysteine through the conserved F or W. Fields, in order: clone size, J gene, V gene, D gene, CDR3 DNA, CDR3 protein. A D gene is named only where the DNA matches it firmly. Size is stated for part of the rows, as once, few or many counts, or as a class when the clone is expanded.

>NA|TRBJ1-2|TRBV7-2|TRBD1
TGTGCCAGCAGCTTAGGGACAGGGAACTATGGCTACACCTTC
CASSLGTGNYGYTF
>NA|TRBJ1-1|TRBV4-3|NA
TGCGCCAGCAGCCAAGACCCAGGGTTAACAACTGAAGCTTTCTTT
CASSQDPGLTTEAFF
>NA|TRBJ1-2|TRBV6-6|NA
TGTGCCAGCAGTTACACGGCGGGGGAGCGCTCTGGTGGCTACACCTTC
CASSYTAGERSGGYTF
>NA|TRBJ1-5|TRBV5-3|NA
TGTGCCAGAAGGCGGACTACGGGACAGCCCCAGCATTTT
CARRRTTGQPQHF
>NA|TRBJ1-5|TRBV5-1|NA
TGCGCCAGCAGCTTGGCTTTCGGAGAAGGTCAGCCCCAGCATTTT
CASSLAFGEGQPQHF
>NA|TRBJ1-6|TRBV30|NA
TGTGCCTGGAGTCCTTCGAATTCACCCCTCCACTTT
CAWSPSNSPLHF
>NA|TRBJ1-1|TRBV7-6|NA
TGTGCCAGCAGCTTAATAAACACTGAAGCTTTCTTT
CASSLINTEAFF
>NA|TRBJ2-1|TRBV7-2|TRBD2
TGTGCCAGCAGCGGGGCGGGGGGATACAATGAGCAGTTCTTC
CASSGAGGYNEQFF
>NA|TRBJ2-1|TRBV7-2|TRBD2
TGTGCCAGCAGCTGGACTAGCGGGAGTCGCGATGAGCAGTTCTTC
CASSWTSGSRDEQFF
>few|TRBJ2-3|TRBV6-5|NA
TGTGCCAGTGTCTGGGGGGAAACAGATACGCAGTATTTT
CASVWGETDTQYF
>NA|TRBJ2-1|TRBV4-3|TRBD2
TGCGCCAGCAGCCAAGATCGACTAGCGGGAGACACGAGGTACAATGAGCAGTTCTTC
CASSQDRLAGDTRYNEQFF
>once|TRBJ1-1|TRBV6-2/TRBV6-3|TRBD1
TGTGCCAGCAGTTACTCGCTGACAGGGCGGAACACTGAAGCTTTCTTT
CASSYSLTGRNTEAFF
>NA|TRBJ1-4|TRBV4-1|NA
TGCGCCAGCAGCCAAGATAATGGCGAAAAACTGTTTTTT
CASSQDNGEKLFF
>few|TRBJ2-1|TRBV2|NA
TGTGCCAGCAATCCGGGTCCCTACAATGAGCAGTTCTTC
CASNPGPYNEQFF
>once|TRBJ1-1|TRBV19|TRBD1
TGTGCCAGTATTCGTAACTTCGGGACAGGACTAGCTTTCTTT
CASIRNFGTGLAFF
>once|TRBJ1-2|TRBV6-5|NA
TGTGCCAGCAGTTTCCTAACCTCAGGGGCTAGCGGCTACACCTTC
CASSFLTSGASGYTF
>NA|TRBJ2-1|TRBV13|TRBD1
TGTGCCAGCAGCGCCAGGGGGACATACAACAATGAGCAGTTCTTC
CASSARGTYNNEQFF
>NA|TRBJ1-1|TRBV5-1|TRBD1
TGCGCCAGCAGCTTATCCGGGACAGGGAGTACTGAAGCTTTCTTT
CASSLSGTGSTEAFF
>NA|TRBJ1-1|TRBV4-3|NA
TGCGCCAGCAGCCAAGTGGCCTCACGAGGAACTGAAGCTTTCTTT
CASSQVASRGTEAFF
>NA|TRBJ2-2|TRBV12-3/TRBV12-4|TRBD1
TGTGCCAGCAGTTTTGACAGGGCCGGGGAGCTGTTTTTT
CASSFDRAGELFF
>NA|TRBJ1-4|TRBV7-9|NA
TGTGCCAGCAGCTTAGGGGAGGTCAATGAAAAACTGTTTTTT
CASSLGEVNEKLFF
>NA|TRBJ2-3|TRBV3-1/TRBV3-2|NA
TGTGCCAGCAGCCCTGGTCGCGTGAAGTCAGATACGCAGTATTTT
CASSPGRVKSDTQYF
>NA|TRBJ1-2|TRBV20-1|NA
TGCAGTGCTAGTGTCGGGAGTCCGGAAGGCTACACCTTC
CSASVGSPEGYTF
>NA|TRBJ1-3|TRBV13|NA
TGTGCCAGCAGCACCTATCTCTCTGGAAACACCATATATTTT
CASSTYLSGNTIYF
>NA|TRBJ2-7|TRBV18|NA
TGTGCCAGCTCACCTCTTTTGGACAGCTTACTTTACGAGCAGTACTTC
CASSPLLDSLLYEQYF
>NA|TRBJ2-5|TRBV19|NA
TGTGCCAGTAGTCTCCGGACAATCCAAGAGACCCAGTACTTC
CASSLRTIQETQYF
>few|TRBJ1-2|TRBV27|TRBD1
TGTGCCAGCACCGGGACAGGGAGAAGAGATGGCTACACCTTC
CASTGTGRRDGYTF
>NA|TRBJ1-6|TRBV28|TRBD1
TGTGCCAGTAAACAGGGGGCGCTTTATAATTCACCCCTCCACTTT
CASKQGALYNSPLHF
>NA|TRBJ1-3|TRBV7-2|NA
TGTGCCAGCAGCTTGTCCCCCCTCGCAGGGGGAAACACCATATATTTT
CASSLSPLAGGNTIYF
>NA|TRBJ2-7|TRBV5-6|TRBD2
TGTGCCAGCAGCACGTGGACTAGCCTTACCCCTTCCTACGAGCAGTACTTC
CASSTWTSLTPSYEQYF
>NA|TRBJ2-2|TRBV7-2|TRBD2
TGTGCCAGCAGCTCAACTAGCGGAGCGAACACCGGGGAGCTGTTTTTT
CASSSTSGANTGELFF
>NA|TRBJ1-5|TRBV7-2|NA
TGTGCCAGCAGCCGGGGGGCAGGACCCAATCAGCCCCAGCATTTT
CASSRGAGPNQPQHF
>once|TRBJ1-4|TRBV5-1|NA
TGCGCCAGCAGCCCCTTTGGAGAGCTGACTAATGAAAAACTGTTTTTT
CASSPFGELTNEKLFF
>few|TRBJ1-1|TRBV7-2|NA
TGTGCCAGCAGCGTCGGGGGGTACACTGAAGCTTTCTTT
CASSVGGYTEAFF
>NA|TRBJ2-6|TRBV19|TRBD1
TGTGCCAGTAGTTCCGGGACAGGGTTCTCTGGGGCCAACGTCCTGACTTTC
CASSSGTGFSGANVLTF
>NA|TRBJ2-2|TRBV18|TRBD1
TGTGCCAGCTCGCGACTTACAGGGGAAGGCGGGGAGCTGTTTTTT
CASSRLTGEGGELFF
>NA|TRBJ2-5|TRBV2|NA
TGTGCCAGCAGTCCCCGGGCCCTTGGGGGGGAGACCCAGTACTTC
CASSPRALGGETQYF
>once|TRBJ2-5|TRBV5-1|NA
TGCGCCAGCCGGAAGGGGGACCCAGCAGAGACCCAGTACTTC
CASRKGDPAETQYF
>once|TRBJ1-4|TRBV4-3|TRBD1
TGCGCCAGCAGCCAAGCAGGGGGCATAGGAAGTGAAAAACTGTTTTTT
CASSQAGGIGSEKLFF
>NA|TRBJ2-6|TRBV27|TRBD1
TGTGCCAGCAGTTTGGGCAGGGGGCTTTCCCCTAGCTCTGGGGCCAACGTCCTGACTTTC
CASSLGRGLSPSSGANVLTF
>NA|TRBJ1-1|TRBV11-3|NA
TGTGCCAGCAGCTTAGACCAGGGGACTGAAGCTTTCTTT
CASSLDQGTEAFF
>NA|TRBJ2-7|TRBV7-2|NA
TGTGCCAGCAGCTCGAGATACTACGAGCAGTACTTC
CASSSRYYEQYF
>NA|TRBJ1-1|TRBV24-1|NA
TGTGCCACCAGTGGTCCGCGAAACACTGAAGCTTTCTTT
CATSGPRNTEAFF
>few|TRBJ2-7|TRBV19|TRBD1
TGTGCCAGTAGTATAGGACAGGGGTATCCCTACGAGCAGTACTTC
CASSIGQGYPYEQYF
>NA|TRBJ2-2|TRBV25-1|NA
TGTGCCAGCAGTGAATATACAGGCACCGGGGAGCTGTTTTTT
CASSEYTGTGELFF